The present T cell receptor beta chain was sequenced within a study of technical replicates of blood from a handful of donors. On this clone: Other DNA sequences in the sample encode the same CDR3.

V was pared by 5 bases and J by 8 bases, with 10 bases between. This CDR3 has 12 residues. CDR1 and CDR2 (germline): MNHEY, SMNVEV (reference sequence). Produced via immunoSEQ multiplex PCR; TCRdb's table is partial and in-frame only. The sample lists more than 90,000 clones; 85% to 95% were seen once. The sample was T cells isolated from PBMCs. The gene calls are TRBV27 and TRBJ2-1; D perhaps matches TRBD1 (5 bases). The receptor comes from a human donor in good health. CDR3 loop: CASSPQGYEQFF. The CDR3 nucleotides read TGTGCCAGCAGTCCTCAGGGCTATGAGCAGTTCTTC.